The 10 T cell receptor beta chains presented below share a single source sample, sequenced in a study of molecular identifiers for immune sequencing clone quantification. TCRdb re-called the PCR reads through MiXCR, storing one row per CDR3 protein. This sample has 65,000 to 70,000 distinct CDR3 sequences, with less than 20% found just once. The sequenced sample consisted of naive CD8+ T cells from blood, with Jurkat cell RNA spiked in. Subset in this sample: FACS-sorted CD8+CD4-CCR7+CD45RA+ naive T cells. All receptors derive from a human donor in good health. Some libraries in this study had Jurkat cell RNA spiked in.

The chain recombines TRBV12-5 with TRBJ2-1; D gene uncertain. The V gene's germline CDR1 is LGHNT and CDR2 FRNRAP. The CDR3 spans 15 residues. V lost 3 bases to trimming and J lost 0 bases, with 9 bases between them. CDR3 protein: CASGLGSSSYNEQFF. DNA of the CDR3: TGTGCTAGTGGTTTAGGTTCAAGCTCCTACAATGAGCAGTTCTTC.

The sample holds many counts of this clonotype. The chain employs TRBV7-9 and TRBJ2-7, with TRBD2 as a possible D gene (6 bases). V was cut by 5 bases and J by 6 bases, with 20 bases left in between. The CDR3 runs 15 residues. The germline gives CDR1 SEHNR, CDR2 FQNEAQ (reference sequence). In DNA, the CDR3 is TGTGCCAGCAGCAACCCCGGGCCTCCAGCGGGCGAGCAGTACTTC. Residues: CASSNPGPPAGEQYF.

This clonotype was found many times. The J gene is TRBJ2-7, the V gene TRBV7-9, with a weak D call TRBD2 (5 bases). V was pared by 4 bases and J by 6 bases, with 16 bases between. In germline, CDR1 is SEHNR, CDR2 FQNEAQ (reference sequence). This CDR3 has 14 residues. Here the CDR3 reads CASSSNGVVLEQYF. DNA of the CDR3: TGTGCCAGCAGCTCCAACGGGGTTGTTCTCGAGCAGTACTTC.

In its sample, this clonotype was seen many times. J is TRBJ2-2 and V is TRBV12-3 or TRBV12-4; no clear D gene. The CDR3 covers 13 residues. V lost 5 bases and J 6 bases, leaving 10 bases between the germline ends. CDR3: CASSRMGSGELFF. DNA for the CDR3: TGTGCCAGCAGTCGTATGGGATCCGGGGAGCTGTTTTTT.

The sample holds many counts of this clonotype. The chain uses TRBV4-2 and TRBJ2-7; D is unresolved. V dropped 4 bases and J dropped 5 bases, with 24 bases sitting between them. CDR3 size: 17 residues. Germline V CDR1 and CDR2: LGHNA, YNFKEQ. CDR3 coding DNA: TGTGCCAGCAGCCCTTACCAAGACCCCGACCGCCTCCACGAGCAGTACTTC. It codes for CASSPYQDPDRLHEQYF.

In this sample, this clonotype turned up a few times. The chain employs TRBV5-1 and TRBJ2-5; unclear D gene. This CDR3 has 11 amino acids. CDR1 and CDR2 (germline): SGHRS, YFSETQ. The ends were cut back, 0 bases at V and 5 bases at J, with 2 bases in the middle. CDR3 loop: CASSLDETQYF. The CDR3 coding sequence is TGCGCCAGCAGCTTGGACGAGACCCAGTACTTC.

This clonotype was detected many times. The gene calls are TRBV4-3 and TRBJ2-3, with 9 bases identical to TRBD2. Trimming cost V 4 bases and J 4 bases; bases outside gene matches: 9. This CDR3 is 16 amino acids long. CDR1 is LGHNA, CDR2 YSLEER, per germline. The CDR3 sequence: CASSLTSGTRPDTQYF. CDR3 nucleotides: TGCGCCAGCAGCCTGACTAGCGGCACGCGGCCAGATACGCAGTATTTT.

Concerning this clonotype: This may be a read error: a much more frequent sequence differs by one nucleotide. The chain joins TRBV7-9 to TRBJ2-5; D not certain. This CDR3 spans 15 amino acids. V was cut by 1 base and J by 4 bases, with 13 bases left in between. Germline CDR1 is SEHNR and CDR2 is FQNEAQ (reference sequence). The CDR3 nucleotides are TGTGCCAGCAGCTTAGATGTCCGGCAGCTAGAGACCCAGTACTTC. This codes for CASSLDVRQLETQYF.

In this sample, this clonotype turned up many times. The V call is TRBV6-2 or TRBV6-3, the J call TRBJ2-3, with D perhaps TRBD1 (6 bases). CDR1 MNHEY and CDR2 SVGEGT come from the germline V gene. Trimming left V 2 bases short and J 2 bases short, with 17 bases between. The CDR3 has 17 amino acids. CDR3 DNA: TGTGCCAGCAGTTACCTGACAGGAGATTGGGACACAGATACGCAGTATTTT. Its translation: CASSYLTGDWDTDTQYF.

In this sample, this clonotype turned up many times. The V gene is TRBV7-2, the J gene TRBJ2-7; 7 positions match TRBD2. The V gene's germline CDR1 is SGHTA and CDR2 FQGNSA. V shed 3 bases, J shed 7 bases, and the junction held 12 bases outside the gene matches. The CDR3 is 15 amino acids. The CDR3 DNA is TGTGCCAGCAGCTTTAATGGCGGGAGTCAGAGGGAGCAGTACTTC. It specifies CASSFNGGSQREQYF.